The next 27 T cell receptor beta chains were all read from a single sample in a study of response to subunit inactivated influenza vaccine. TCRdb independently ran MiXCR on the RT-PCR reads; one entry per CDR3 protein. The table shows roughly 790,000 distinct CDR3 sequences, with 20% to 25% occurring only once. This specimen consisted of PBMCs from blood, obtained 4 to 6 days after vaccination. These receptors were collected from a man aged 45-65 years who received an inactivated influenza vaccine.

The chain couples TRBV6-5 to TRBJ2-3; 9 bases fit TRBD1. Germline lookup yields CDR1 MNHEY and CDR2 SVGAGI. The CDR3 covers 16 residues. The J segment lost 2 bases and the V segment lost 2 bases, leaving 5 bases of the junction unmatched. The CDR3 protein is CASSYATGGNTDTQYF. The CDR3 DNA reads TGTGCCAGCAGTTACGCAACAGGGGGCAACACAGATACGCAGTATTTT.

The chain employs TRBV6-1 and TRBJ2-1, with a tentative D call TRBD2 (5 bases). The CDR3 runs to 16 residues. The V gene's germline CDR1 is MNHNS and CDR2 SASEGT. The V end was cut by 5 bases, the J end by 9 bases, with 23 bases between. CDR3 sequence (DNA): TGTGCCAGCAGTCGGACGGGGATGGGAGTGGGCAGTGAGCAGTTCTTC. Protein product: CASSRTGMGVGSEQFF.

As for this clonotype: A single base separates this from a much larger clone, so it may be a read error. This chain links TRBV27 with TRBJ2-1; a weak D match, TRBD1 (6 bases). Germline CDR1 and CDR2: MNHEY and SMNVEV (reference sequence). The CDR3 has 15 residues. With 6 bases removed from V and 0 bases from J, the gap between germline ends came to 12 bases. CDR3 region: CASRPVRGSYNEQFF. The CDR3 region has the DNA TGTGCCAGCAGACCGGTCAGGGGCTCCTACAATGAGCAGTTCTTC.

The CDR3 reads CASSVNRGLEQYF. The CDR3 nucleotides are TGTGCCAGCAGCGTAAACAGGGGACTGGAGCAGTACTTC. The V gene is TRBV7-6, the J gene TRBJ2-7, with TRBD1 as a possible D gene (7 bases). Trimming left V 5 bases short and J 7 bases short, with 15 bases between. CDR3 size: 13 residues. Germline V lookup: CDR1 SGHVS, CDR2 FNYEAQ.

In its sample, this clonotype was seen a few times. The rearrangement links TRBV15 to TRBJ1-2, with D tentatively TRBD1 (5 bases). This CDR3 has 17 amino acids. Germline assignment: CDR1 LNHNV and CDR2 YYDKDF (reference sequence). V lost 2 bases and J 8 bases, leaving 24 bases between the germline ends. CDR3 in DNA: TGTGCCACCAGCAGATCGGCGGGGGTCCCAGCACGTGTGGGCTACACCTTC. Translating it yields CATSRSAGVPARVGYTF.

V is TRBV7-2 and J is TRBJ2-1; 12 nucleotides match TRBD2. The CDR3 has 13 residues. With V trimmed by 5 bases and J by 15 bases, 8 bases remained unmatched. Germline-derived CDR1 and CDR2 are SGHTA and FQGNSA. CDR3 nucleotide sequence: TGTGCCAGCAGCGCCCACACTAGCGGGGGGATGTTCTTC. Its protein is CASSAHTSGGMFF.

This clonotype has a count of ten or more. The CDR3 DNA is TGCGCCAGCAGCACTAACAGGGGAGATACGCAGTATTTT. Its protein is CASSTNRGDTQYF. The gene calls are TRBV5-1 and TRBJ2-3; TRBD1 agrees at 7 bases. The CDR3 is 13 amino acids. CDR1 SGHRS and CDR2 YFSETQ come from the germline V gene. V dropped 4 bases and J dropped 5; count of bases not matched to a gene: 4.

This clonotype was picked up a small number of times. The V and J genes are TRBV20-1 and TRBJ2-1; D gene uncertain. CDR3 size: 13 residues. The V gene's germline CDR1 is DFQATT and CDR2 SNEGSKA (reference sequence). V was shortened by 6 bases and J by 4 bases, with 13 bases between the two germline ends. This CDR3 reads CSAQRSLYNEQFF. In DNA form, the CDR3 reads TGCAGTGCCCAGCGATCCTTATACAATGAGCAGTTCTTC.

This clonotype turned up a few times. V and J are TRBV20-1 and TRBJ2-3; weak D call: TRBD2 (6 bases). The CDR3 consists of 14 residues. CDR1 is DFQATT and CDR2 is SNEGSKA in the germline V gene (reference sequence). V lost 3 bases to trimming and J lost 2 bases, with 12 bases between them. The CDR3 protein is CSASLGGNTDTQYF. The DNA for the CDR3 is TGCAGTGCTAGTTTAGGCGGGAACACAGATACGCAGTATTTT.

The chain uses TRBV4-3 and TRBJ1-6; no definite D call. This CDR3 is built from 14 residues. CDR1 LGHNA and CDR2 YSLEER come from the germline V gene. V lost 6 bases, J lost 9 bases, and 15 bases lay in between. CDR3 in DNA: TGCGCCAGCAGTCCAACTTGGAGAACTTCACCCCTCCACTTT. Its protein product is CASSPTWRTSPLHF.

There are a few counts of this clonotype. The V call is TRBV20-1, the J call TRBJ2-1; the match to TRBD2 covers 10 bases. The V gene end was trimmed by 5 bases and the J gene end by 3 bases; junction bases not matched to a gene: 4. Per germline, CDR1 DFQATT and CDR2 SNEGSKA (reference sequence). The CDR3 spans 14 residues. This CDR3 is CSAHSGGGYNEQFF. The CDR3 DNA sequence: TGCAGTGCTCACAGCGGGGGGGGCTACAATGAGCAGTTCTTC.

This sequence joins TRBV20-1 and TRBJ2-3; 8 positions match TRBD2. CDR3 length equals 15 residues. Germline V gives CDR1 DFQATT, CDR2 SNEGSKA (reference sequence). Trimming cost V 4 bases and J 3 bases; bases outside gene matches: 9. Here the CDR3 reads CSATLSGSGTDTQYF. The CDR3 DNA sequence: TGCAGTGCTACCTTGAGCGGGAGCGGAACAGATACGCAGTATTTT.

Regarding this clonotype: This may be a read error, as it is one base from a much larger clone. The chain links TRBV2 to TRBJ2-5; tentative D call: TRBD2 (5 bases). The CDR3 loop spans 13 amino acids. The germline V gene encodes CDR1 SNHLY and CDR2 FYNNEI. The V end was cut by 4 bases, the J end by 2 bases, with 8 bases between. The CDR3: CASSVPGQETQYF. For the CDR3, the DNA is TGTGCCAGCAGTGTACCGGGGCAAGAGACCCAGTACTTC.

This chain uses TRBV4-3 with TRBJ1-6, with D perhaps matching TRBD1 (5 bases). Germline CDR1 and CDR2: LGHNA and YSLEER. V gave up 0 bases and J gave up 8 bases, with 11 bases separating them. The CDR3 totals 15 residues. The chain's CDR3 is CASSQDSGQDSPLHF. In DNA, the CDR3 is TGCGCCAGCAGCCAAGATTCGGGGCAGGATTCACCCCTCCACTTT.

This clonotype has only a few counts. The chain links TRBV6-5 to TRBJ1-6; a weak D match, TRBD1 (6 bases). The CDR3 totals 14 residues. Germline CDR1 reads MNHEY; CDR2 reads SVGAGI. V shed 4 bases and J shed 7 bases, with 11 bases lying between them. Here the CDR3 reads CASSWGPRNSPLHF. The CDR3 DNA reads as TGTGCCAGCAGTTGGGGGCCTAGGAATTCACCCCTCCACTTT.

Points on this clonotype: Relative to the germline gene, one junction end is altered; a read error may explain this. This chain connects TRBV5-6 to TRBJ2-2; 10 nucleotides match TRBD2. This CDR3 has 15 amino acids. CDR1 is SGHDT and CDR2 is YYEEEE in the germline V gene. CDR3 loop: CASRSGLANPGELFF. DNA for the CDR3: TGTGCCAGCAGGTCGGGACTAGCGAACCCCGGGGAGCTGTTTTTT.

V is TRBV12-3 or TRBV12-4 and J is TRBJ1-6; possibly TRBD1 for D (6 bases). The length of the CDR3 is 15 residues. V was shortened by 7 bases and J by 6 bases, with 16 bases between the two germline ends. DNA of the CDR3: TGTGCCAGCATAAGCGAAGGGGGAGGTAATTCACCCCTCCACTTT. Protein sequence: CASISEGGGNSPLHF.

This clonotype was observed a handful of times. The chain recombines TRBV18 with TRBJ2-7; unclear D gene. The ends were cut back, 2 bases at V and 1 base at J, with 9 bases in the middle. Germline loops: CDR1 KGHSH, CDR2 LQKENI. The length of the CDR3 is 14 residues. CDR3 region: CASSPSGRSYEQYF. CDR3 DNA: TGTGCCAGCTCACCATCGGGCAGATCCTACGAGCAGTACTTC.

In its sample, this clonotype was seen a few times. The chain employs TRBV7-2 and TRBJ2-1, with D perhaps TRBD1 (6 bases). The length of the CDR3 is 13 residues. Germline CDR1 and CDR2: SGHTA and FQGNSA. Trimming removed 6 bases from V and 6 bases from J, with 12 bases in between. The CDR3 DNA follows: TGTGCCAGCAGTTCAGGGGTTTTCAATGAGCAGTTCTTC. Translated: CASSSGVFNEQFF. Full variable domain (remainder filled in from reference TRBV7-2 and TRBJ2-1): GAGVSQSPSNKVTEKGKDVELRCDPISGHTALYWYRQSLGQGLEFLIYFQGNSAPDKSGLPSDRFSAERTGGSVSTLTIQRTQQEDSAVYLCASSSGVFNEQFFGPGTRLTVL.

This clonotype occurred many times. The chain links TRBV12-3 or TRBV12-4 to TRBJ1-2, with 10 nucleotides matching TRBD1. Germline trimming cut 6 bases from V and 6 bases from J; bases unmatched to any gene: 7. The CDR3 has 14 residues. The DNA for the CDR3 is TGTGCCAGCAGCCCGGGACAGGGGAGGAATGGCTACACCTTC. Protein sequence: CASSPGQGRNGYTF.

This chain joins TRBV4-1 and TRBJ2-5; weak D call: TRBD1 (5 bases). The V end was cut by 0 bases, the J end by 4 bases, with 21 bases between. CDR1 is MGHRA, CDR2 YSYEKL, per germline. The CDR3 is made up of 18 amino acids. This CDR3 reads CASSQDGARWGGRETQYF. Written as DNA, the CDR3 is TGCGCCAGCAGCCAAGATGGGGCTCGTTGGGGCGGCCGAGAGACCCAGTACTTC.

This clonotype was observed a few times. V usage is TRBV20-1 and J usage is TRBJ2-3, with 12 bases that match TRBD2. Unmatched junction bases numbered 9, after V lost 0 bases and J lost 2 bases. This CDR3 has 18 residues. Germline V gene data show CDR1 as DFQATT and CDR2 as SNEGSKA (reference sequence). The CDR3: CSARDLPRLAGDTDTQYF. The CDR3 region has the DNA TGCAGTGCTAGAGATCTCCCTAGACTAGCGGGGGACACAGATACGCAGTATTTT.

This clonotype has a handful of counts. This chain uses TRBV3-1 with TRBJ2-1, with TRBD1 matching 12 bases. The CDR3 length is 17 residues. Germline-derived CDR1 and CDR2 are LGHDT and YNNKEL (reference sequence). J was trimmed by 8 bases and V by 4 bases; bases with no gene match: 12. This chain's CDR3 is CASSPASRDRGRDEQFF. CDR3 nucleotides: TGTGCCAGCAGCCCTGCCTCCCGGGACAGGGGGCGCGATGAGCAGTTCTTC.

This clonotype was observed a handful of times. The chain recombines TRBV5-6 with TRBJ2-7; 8 positions match TRBD2. Germline V gives CDR1 SGHDT, CDR2 YYEEEE. J gave up 12 bases and V 5 bases, and 19 bases lay outside the gene matches. The CDR3 is 15 residues long. The CDR3 DNA reads TGTGCCAGCAGTCTGATGTCTAGCGGGCGGTCTACGCTGTACTTC. Translating gives CASSLMSSGRSTLYF.

In its sample, this clonotype was seen many times. The CDR3 nucleotides are TGTGCCAGCAGCAAAGGACTAGCGTACGAGCAGTACTTC. This codes for CASSKGLAYEQYF. The chain recombines TRBV12-3 or TRBV12-4 with TRBJ2-7, with 9 bases fitting TRBD2. The CDR3 extends over 13 amino acids. Trimming took 6 bases from V and 4 from J; bases not matched to a gene: 4.

This clonotype appeared a few times. The chain carries TRBV5-4 and TRBJ2-2; 13 bases fit TRBD2. Germline-derived CDR1 and CDR2 are SGHNT and YYREEE (reference sequence). The ends lost 4 bases at V and 8 bases at J; junction bases unmatched: 5. The CDR3 totals 15 residues. CDR3 in DNA: TGTGCCAGCAGCCTGGGACTAGCGGGAATGGGGGAGCTGTTTTTT. It yields the protein CASSLGLAGMGELFF.

The table lists this clonotype with a few counts. The gene calls are TRBV5-5 and TRBJ2-5; D is perhaps TRBD1 (5 bases). V lost 1 base to trimming and J lost 4 bases, with 8 bases between them. There are 13 residues in the CDR3. Germline V gene data show CDR1 as SGHKS and CDR2 as YYEKEE (reference sequence). DNA of the CDR3: TGTGCCAGCAGCTTGAGTCAGGGAGAGACCCAGTACTTC. Amino acids: CASSLSQGETQYF.